Below, 22 T cell receptor beta chains from the same sample are listed, as sequenced in a study of T cells in tumors after PD-1 blockade. Assay used: immunoSEQ multiplex PCR; TCRdb lists only in-frame clones, some missing. The sample shows around 60,000 clones, about four fifths of them seen only once. The sequenced sample was PBMCs, obtained before anti-PD-1 treatment. The receptors were sampled from a human donor with basal cell carcinoma.

The CDR3 region has the DNA TGTGCCAGCAGATCAGCAGGGGGGTCACCCCTCCACTTT. This translates into CASRSAGGSPLHF. The chain couples TRBV27 to TRBJ1-6, with 7 bases aligning to TRBD1. Germline values: CDR1 MNHEY, CDR2 SMNVEV (reference sequence). The trim removed 6 bases at V and 10 bases at J, leaving 6 bases unmatched. The CDR3 has 13 residues.

The J gene is TRBJ2-7, the V gene TRBV5-6; 11 bases fit TRBD2. The CDR3 covers 14 residues. Germline CDR1 reads SGHDT; CDR2 reads YYEEEE. Losses at the gene ends were 3 bases for V and 6 bases for J; bases not matched to a gene: 5. The CDR3 region has the DNA TGTGCCAGCAGCTGGCCGGGACTAGCGGCCGAGCAGTACTTC. This codes for CASSWPGLAAEQYF. Looking up the rest from reference TRBV5-6 and TRBJ2-7 gives the full variable domain: DAGVTQSPTHLIKTRGQQVTLRCSPKSGHDTVSWYQQALGQGPQFIFQYYEEEERQRGNFPDRFSGHQFPNYSSELNVNALLLGDSALYLCASSWPGLAAEQYFGPGTRLTVT.

This clone was observed a single time. This chain links TRBV18 with TRBJ2-5; D remains unclear. The V end was cut by 1 base, the J end by 5 bases, with 5 bases between. The CDR3 is 12 amino acids. Per the germline V gene, CDR1 is KGHSH and CDR2 is LQKENI. The CDR3 nucleotides are TGTGCCAGCTCACCACAGGATGAGACCCAGTACTTC. Amino acids: CASSPQDETQYF.

This chain uses TRBV9 with TRBJ1-6; D ambiguous. V gave up 3 bases and J gave up 5 bases, with 6 bases separating them. This CDR3 has 13 amino acids. The V gene's germline CDR1 is SGDLS and CDR2 YYNGEE. CDR3 nucleotide sequence: TGTGCCAGCAGCGCTCGACATAATTCACCCCTCCACTTT. Translated, it gives CASSARHNSPLHF.

CDR3 residues: CASSDNYGYTF. The DNA of the CDR3 is TGCGCCAGCAGCGATAACTATGGCTACACCTTC. V gene TRBV5-1 combines with J gene TRBJ1-2; D is ambiguous. The CDR3 contains 11 residues. With 4 bases removed from V and 1 base from J, the gap between germline ends came to 2 bases. The germline CDR1 and CDR2 sequences are SGHRS and YFSETQ. The whole variable domain, remainder taken from reference TRBV5-1 and TRBJ1-2, is KAGVTQTPRYLIKTRGQQVTLSCSPISGHRSVSWYQQTPGQGLQFLFEYFSETQRNKGNFPGRFSGRQFSNSRSEMNVSTLELGDSALYLCASSDNYGYTFGSGTRLTVV.

The chain employs TRBV30 and TRBJ1-5, with D unresolved. Germline V CDR1 and CDR2: GTSNPN, SVGIG (reference sequence). The ends were cut back, 0 bases at V and 0 bases at J, with 9 bases in the middle. The CDR3 length is 15 residues. The DNA for the CDR3 is TGTGCCTGGAGTGTAGGCCAGTATAGCAATCAGCCCCAGCATTTT. This codes for CAWSVGQYSNQPQHF.

The rearrangement links TRBV7-6 to TRBJ1-1; D not certain. The CDR3 has 13 amino acids. V was pared by 5 bases and J by 4 bases, with 11 bases between. Per germline, CDR1 SGHVS and CDR2 FNYEAQ. CDR3 region: CASSATGSTEAFF. The CDR3 DNA reads TGTGCCAGCAGCGCTACGGGGAGCACTGAAGCTTTCTTT.

This rearrangement joins TRBV5-1 to TRBJ2-1; D remains ambiguous. Germline values: CDR1 SGHRS, CDR2 YFSETQ. V was shortened by 0 bases and J by 7 bases, with 5 bases between the two germline ends. This CDR3 spans 12 amino acids. CDR3 in amino acids: CASSLGSNEQFF. The CDR3 nucleotides are TGCGCCAGCAGCTTGGGTTCTAATGAGCAGTTCTTC. Drawing the rest from reference TRBV5-1 and TRBJ2-1, the complete variable domain is KAGVTQTPRYLIKTRGQQVTLSCSPISGHRSVSWYQQTPGQGLQFLFEYFSETQRNKGNFPGRFSGRQFSNSRSEMNVSTLELGDSALYLCASSLGSNEQFFGPGTRLTVL.

V usage is TRBV2 and J usage is TRBJ1-1; maybe TRBD1 (6 bases). Trimming removed 6 bases from V and 4 bases from J, with 21 bases in between. The CDR3 has 16 residues. Germline CDR1 is SNHLY and CDR2 is FYNNEI. Written as DNA, the CDR3 is TGTGCCAGCAGGCCATCTTGGGGCAGGGGTGCCACTGAAGCTTTCTTT. This translates into CASRPSWGRGATEAFF.

J is TRBJ2-1 and V is TRBV7-3; D call uncertain. The germline gives CDR1 SGHTA, CDR2 FQGTGA. The CDR3 runs to 12 residues. V was pared by 2 bases and J by 8 bases, with 7 bases between. Here the CDR3 reads CASSLLGDEQFF. CDR3 sequence (DNA): TGTGCCAGCAGCTTATTAGGTGATGAGCAGTTCTTC. Supplemented by reference TRBV7-3 and TRBJ2-1, the full variable domain reads GAGVSQTPSNKVTEKGKYVELRCDPISGHTALYWYRQSLGQGPEFLIYFQGTGAADDSGLPNDRFFAVRPEGSVSTLKIQRTERGDSAVYLCASSLLGDEQFFGPGTRLTVL.

V is TRBV7-8 and J is TRBJ2-2; 12 nucleotides align to TRBD2. The germline V gene has CDR1 SGHVS and CDR2 FQNEAQ. V lost 4 bases to trimming and J lost 2 bases; unmatched junction nucleotides: 2. The CDR3 is 16 amino acids. The CDR3 region is CASSSGLAGNTGELFF. In DNA, the CDR3 is TGTGCCAGCAGCTCCGGACTAGCGGGAAACACCGGGGAGCTGTTTTTT.

V is TRBV12-3 or TRBV12-4 and J is TRBJ1-1, with D tentatively TRBD1 (5 bases). The CDR3 contains 13 residues. With 6 bases removed from V and 3 bases from J, the gap between germline ends came to 11 bases. The CDR3 is CASSLTADTEAFF. The CDR3 DNA reads TGTGCCAGCAGCTTGACAGCGGACACTGAAGCTTTCTTT.

The chain links TRBV2 to TRBJ2-5, with D perhaps matching TRBD1 (6 bases). CDR1 and CDR2 from the germline V gene are SNHLY and FYNNEI. V dropped 8 bases and J dropped 5 bases, with 21 bases sitting between them. The CDR3 totals 15 residues. The CDR3 spells CASRWKPSRGETQYF. The CDR3 DNA is TGTGCCAGCCGGTGGAAGCCTTCAAGGGGGGAGACCCAGTACTTC.

The chain links TRBV9 to TRBJ1-4; D is possibly TRBD1 (6 bases). Germline CDR1 reads SGDLS; CDR2 reads YYNGEE. V shed 2 bases and J shed 0 bases, with 14 bases lying between them. The CDR3 is made up of 17 amino acids. The CDR3 region is CASSVRQGTSTNEKLFF. CDR3 DNA: TGTGCCAGCAGCGTCAGGCAGGGGACGTCAACTAATGAAAAACTGTTTTTT.

The chain has TRBV5-4 and TRBJ1-5; D may be TRBD1 (5 bases). Trimming shortened V by 9 bases and J by 3 bases, and 22 bases separated the two germline ends. Germline assignment: CDR1 SGHNT and CDR2 YYREEE (reference sequence). The CDR3 extends over 16 amino acids. The DNA of the CDR3 is TGTGCCACCTCGCTCCGGGGGGGAGAGTTCAATCAGCCCCAGCATTTT. Its protein is CATSLRGGEFNQPQHF.

The chain couples TRBV18 to TRBJ1-2, with D tentatively TRBD1 (6 bases). Germline lookup yields CDR1 KGHSH and CDR2 LQKENI. This CDR3 contains 15 residues. Trimming removed 0 bases from V and 4 bases from J, with 12 bases in between. The CDR3 DNA reads as TGTGCCAGCTCACCACCCGGGACATCGCGCTATGGCTACACCTTC. It encodes CASSPPGTSRYGYTF. Full variable domain (rest looked up from reference TRBV18 and TRBJ1-2): NAGVMQNPRHLVRRRGQEARLRCSPMKGHSHVYWYRQLPEEGLKFMVYLQKENIIDESGMPKERFSAEFPKEGPSILRIQQVVRGDSAAYFCASSPPGTSRYGYTFGSGTRLTVV.

The CDR3 loop is CASSQFDGGGSYGYTF. In DNA form, the CDR3 reads TGCGCCAGCAGCCAATTTGACGGGGGCGGGAGCTATGGCTACACCTTC. The chain couples TRBV4-1 to TRBJ1-2; possibly TRBD1 for D (6 bases). The CDR3 is 16 amino acids. Germline lookup yields CDR1 MGHRA and CDR2 YSYEKL. Trimming took off 2 bases at V and 4 bases at J, with 17 bases between the two ends.

J is TRBJ1-5 and V is TRBV9, with 8 bases that match TRBD1. Unmatched junction bases numbered 10, after V lost 3 bases and J lost 5 bases. This CDR3 contains 16 residues. CDR1 and CDR2 from the germline V gene are SGDLS and YYNGEE. The CDR3 spells CASSASPVRGHQPQHF. In DNA form, the CDR3 reads TGTGCCAGCAGCGCCTCCCCGGTCAGGGGGCATCAGCCCCAGCATTTT. Full variable domain (outside the CDR3, taken from reference TRBV9 and TRBJ1-5): DSGVTQTPKHLITATGQRVTLRCSPRSGDLSVYWYQQSLDQGLQFLIQYYNGEERAKGNILERFSAQQFPDLHSELNLSSLELGDSALYFCASSASPVRGHQPQHFGDGTRLSIL.

The chain links TRBV7-3 to TRBJ1-3, with TRBD1 matching 8 bases. Germline values: CDR1 SGHTA, CDR2 FQGTGA. V trimming: 4 bases; J trimming: 0 bases; junction bases outside the gene matches: 8. The CDR3 is made up of 17 amino acids. The CDR3 sequence is CASSSGTGMHSGNTIYF. For the CDR3, the DNA is TGTGCCAGCAGCTCCGGGACAGGAATGCACTCTGGAAACACCATATATTTT.

The rearrangement uses TRBV19 and TRBJ1-2; TRBD1 matches at 7 bases. The trim removed 8 bases at V and 4 bases at J, leaving 19 bases unmatched. The germline V gene has CDR1 LNHDA and CDR2 SQIVND (reference sequence). CDR3 length: 17 amino acids. The CDR3 region has the DNA TGTGCCAGTGCGTCGCCCCAGACAGGGCTTTGGGGCTATGGCTACACCTTC. Its protein product is CASASPQTGLWGYGYTF.

J is TRBJ2-3 and V is TRBV4-2; 7 bases line up with TRBD2. The V gene's germline CDR1 is LGHNA and CDR2 YNFKEQ. The CDR3 runs to 16 residues. V shed 1 base and J 4 bases; nucleotides not matched to a gene: 8. This chain's CDR3 is CASSQVGSGLADTQYF. The DNA for the CDR3 is TGTGCCAGCAGCCAAGTGGGTAGCGGGTTAGCAGATACGCAGTATTTT.

V usage is TRBV18 and J usage is TRBJ2-1; 8 positions agree with TRBD2. This CDR3 is 16 amino acids long. The V segment lost 3 bases and the J segment 3 bases; nucleotides outside the gene matches: 7. Germline V gives CDR1 KGHSH, CDR2 LQKENI. CDR3 coding DNA: TGTGCCAGCTCACCCCCGGATAGCGGGGTCTACAATGAGCAGTTCTTC. Translated: CASSPPDSGVYNEQFF. Looking up the rest from reference TRBV18 and TRBJ2-1 gives the full variable domain: NAGVMQNPRHLVRRRGQEARLRCSPMKGHSHVYWYRQLPEEGLKFMVYLQKENIIDESGMPKERFSAEFPKEGPSILRIQQVVRGDSAAYFCASSPPDSGVYNEQFFGPGTRLTVL.